This passage covers 22 T cell receptor gamma chains from one sample sequenced in a study of γδ T cells in repeated Plasmodium falciparum infection. TCRdb made new clone calls on the multiplex PCR reads using CATT. The sample has 30,000 or so gamma-chain clones; under 1.5% are singletons. Bulk repertoires came from Vgamma9/Vdelta2+ or Vdelta2-negative gammadelta T cells flow-sorted from PBMC. Material: gamma-delta T cells from blood. The receptors here all came from a pool of human donors (malaria-infected and uninfected, not separated).

This clone was counted many times. A far bigger clonotype differs at one base, so this is likely a read error. This CDR3 is also generated by other DNA sequences in the sample. This chain connects TRGV9 to TRGJ1 or TRGJ2. Germline CDR1 GITISATS, CDR2 ISYDGTV (reference sequence). This CDR3 comprises 12 residues. CDR3 coding DNA: TGTGCCCTGTGGGTGAATTATTATAAGAAACTCTTT. The encoded protein is CALWVNYYKKLF.

This clone has more than one count but fewer than ten. TCRdb records a much larger clone's protein for this DNA, with a difference at residue 8 that likely arises from a read error; the protein given is the translation of the DNA. The chain links TRGV3 to TRGJ1 or TRGJ2. The J gene was missing in TCRdb and was found by matching the end of the DNA to germline. From germline, CDR1 is VTNTFY and CDR2 YDVSTARD (reference sequence). The CDR3 covers 11 residues. V lost 2 bases, J lost 11 bases, and 6 bases stayed unmatched. CDR3: CATWDNVQKLF. CDR3 nucleotide sequence: TGTGCCACCTGGGACAATGTTCAGAAACTCTTT.

The table lists this clone with many counts. TCRdb shows a much larger clone's protein in place of this DNA's translation, and the two differ at residue 9, likely through a read error; the protein shown is translated from the DNA. This chain connects TRGV8 to TRGJ1 or TRGJ2. The germline V gene encodes CDR1 VENAVY and CDR2 YDSYNSRV. CDR3 length equals 13 residues. CDR3 sequence: CATWHLNYCKKLF. CDR3 DNA: TGTGCCACCTGGCACTTGAATTATTGTAAGAAACTCTTT.

This clone appeared many times. This likely came from a read error, as a far larger clone is one base away. J is TRGJP and V is TRGV9. TCRdb is silent on the J gene; assignment here came from matching the DNA to germline. The V gene's germline CDR1 is GITISATS and CDR2 ISYDGTV (reference sequence). The CDR3 consists of 16 residues. CDR3 coding DNA: TGTGCCTTGTGGGACCCACAAGAGCTGGGCAAAAAAATCAAGGTATTT. It encodes CALWDPQELGKKIKVF.

This clone was counted only a few times. TCRdb shows a much larger clone's protein in place of this DNA's translation, and the two differ at residue 7, likely through a read error; the protein shown is translated from the DNA. This chain links TRGV9 with TRGJ1 or TRGJ2. Since TCRdb gives no J gene, matching the DNA to germline was used here to assign it. The CDR3 extends over 14 amino acids. Per germline, CDR1 GITISATS and CDR2 ISYDGTV (reference sequence). V was clipped by 3 bases and J by 3 bases; unmatched bases: 8. This CDR3 reads CALWESTTYYKKLF. The CDR3 DNA is TGTGCCTTGTGGGAGTCCACAACTTATTATAAGAAACTCTTT.

This clone was seen repeatedly, ten times or more. The TCRdb record carries a much larger clone's protein, which differs from this DNA's translation at residue 3; a read error is the likely cause, and the protein listed here is the DNA translation. The CDR3 reads CASWEVHDYKKLF. In DNA form, the CDR3 reads TGTGCCTCGTGGGAGGTGCACGATTATAAGAAACTCTTT. V and J are TRGV9 and TRGJ1 or TRGJ2. The J gene is not listed in TCRdb, so it was assigned here from a DNA match to germline. CDR3 length equals 13 residues. Per germline, CDR1 GITISATS and CDR2 ISYDGTV (reference sequence).

This clone has at least ten counts. A read error is likely here: a far larger clone is one base away. The same CDR3 is also encoded by other DNA sequences in this sample. A V gene of TRGV9 was called, but no J gene was assigned. Germline CDR1 GITISATS, CDR2 ISYDGTV (reference sequence). CDR3 length equals 14 residues. For the CDR3, the DNA is TGTGCCTTGTGGGAGGTGTTGAATTATTATAAGAAGCTCTTT. Amino acid sequence: CALWEVLNYYKKLF.

As to this clone: TCRdb's entry gives the protein of a much larger clone, which mismatches this DNA's translation at residue 5, likely from a read error; the protein reported here is translated from the DNA. V gene TRGV9 combines with J gene TRGJP. Here the J gene was assigned by germline matching of the DNA, as TCRdb has none. Germline-derived CDR1 and CDR2 are GITISATS and ISYDGTV (reference sequence). The CDR3 is 18 amino acids. The CDR3 DNA sequence: TGTGCCTTGTGGGGGGTGGCCCCGCAAGAGTTGGGCAAAAAAATCAAGGTATTT. This sequence encodes CALWGVAPQELGKKIKVF.

This clone turned up a few times. This likely stems from a read error, as it lies one base from a far larger clone. Additional DNA sequences in this sample encode the identical CDR3. V gene TRGV4 was called; the J gene was not. CDR3 length equals 11 residues. Germline-derived CDR1 and CDR2 are EGSTGY and YDSYTSSV. CDR3 sequence reads: CATWDARVGVF. CDR3 bases: TGTGCCACCTGGGATGCGCGGGTCGGAGTCTTT.

Remarks on this clone: A far larger clone is a single base away, which makes a read error likely. Other DNA sequences of this sample code for an identical CDR3. The rearrangement uses TRGV9 and TRGJ1 or TRGJ2. No J gene is reported in TCRdb; it was inferred here by comparing the DNA with germline. V lost 5 bases and J lost 3; bases outside the gene matches: 7. This CDR3 has 13 amino acids. Germline V gene lookup returns CDR1 GITISATS and CDR2 ISYDGTV (reference sequence). CDR3 loop: CALWGPFYYKKLF. CDR3 in DNA: TGTGCCTTGTGGGGCCCTTTTTATTATAAGAAACTCTTT.

This clone has only a few counts. TCRdb's listed protein matches a much larger clone and diverges from this DNA's translation at residue 3, likely through a read error; the protein shown comes from the DNA. The J gene is TRGJP1, the V gene TRGV8. Matching the DNA to germline supplied the J gene, which TCRdb does not give. CDR1 and CDR2 from the germline V gene are VENAVY and YDSYNSRV. This CDR3 region has 13 residues. This chain's CDR3 is CAAWSPTGWFKIF. In nucleotides, the CDR3 is TGTGCCGCCTGGTCCCCCACTGGTTGGTTCAAGATATTT.

This clone was seen many times. It is likely a read error: a sequence one base away is far more abundant. The identical CDR3 is also encoded by other nucleotide sequences in the sample. This rearrangement joins TRGV9 to TRGJ1 or TRGJ2. The J gene was not available in TCRdb and was assigned here by matching the DNA to germline segments. CDR1 and CDR2 from the germline V gene are GITISATS and ISYDGTV (reference sequence). The CDR3 runs 14 residues. Written as DNA, the CDR3 is TGTGCCCTGTGGGAGGTGCACGGTTATTATAAGAAACTCTTT. The encoded protein is CALWEVHGYYKKLF.

By share, this clone counts as medium-sized. The genes are TRGV9 and TRGJ1 or TRGJ2. Trimming removed 3 bases from V and 5 bases from J; junction bases left unmatched: 7. This CDR3 region has 13 residues. Germline CDR1 GITISATS, CDR2 ISYDGTV (reference sequence). The CDR3 region is CALWEPPNYKKLF. In nucleotides, the CDR3 is TGTGCCTTGTGGGAGCCGCCTAATTATAAGAAACTCTTT.

This clone was seen many times. This DNA translates differently at residue 8 from the TCRdb protein, which is that of a much larger clone; a read error is likely, and the protein shown is the DNA's own translation. The chain employs TRGV9 and TRGJP. As TCRdb names no J gene, one was assigned here on the basis of a DNA match to germline. Germline V gives CDR1 GITISATS, CDR2 ISYDGTV (reference sequence). CDR3 length equals 17 residues. Trimming removed 4 bases from V and 6 bases from J; junction bases left unmatched: 9. The CDR3 reads CALWEERRELGKKIKVF. CDR3 DNA sequence: TGTGCCTTGTGGGAAGAAAGACGAGAGTTGGGCAAAAAAATCAAGGTATTT.

As to this clone: A read error likely explains this, since a far larger clone differs by one base. The sample has other DNA sequences that encode this CDR3 too. The rearrangement links TRGV3 to TRGJP. Here the J gene was assigned by germline matching of the DNA, as TCRdb has none. The CDR3 covers 18 residues. V shed 0 bases, J shed 11 bases, and the junction held 13 bases outside the gene matches. CDR1 and CDR2 (germline): VTNTFY, YDVSTARD (reference sequence). CDR3 loop: CATWDRLSGELGKKIKVF. The CDR3 region has the DNA TGTGCCACCTGGGACAGGCTGTCGGGGGAGCTGGGCAAAAAAATCAAGGTATTT.

This clone has at least ten counts. TCRdb's entry gives the protein of a much larger clone, which mismatches this DNA's translation at residue 10, likely from a read error; the protein reported here is translated from the DNA. The J gene has no call, while the V gene is TRGV9. Germline V gene lookup returns CDR1 GITISATS and CDR2 ISYDGTV (reference sequence). CDR3 length: 12 residues. The CDR3 loop reads CALWEVHRKELF. The CDR3 DNA is TGTGCCTTGTGGGAGGTGCATCGGAAGGAACTCTTT.

There are many counts of this clone. The protein given by TCRdb reflects a much larger clone and differs at residue 8 from this DNA's translation, likely from a read error; the protein shown is the DNA's translation. The chain joins TRGV2 to TRGJP2. The J gene is not listed in TCRdb, so it was assigned here from a DNA match to germline. After removal of 0 bases from V and 3 bases from J, the junction contained 7 bases not matched to a gene. CDR3 size: 16 residues. CDR1 and CDR2 from the germline V gene are EGSNGY and YDSYNSKV. CDR3 in amino acids: CATWDGRSGSDWIKTF. The CDR3 DNA sequence: TGTGCCACCTGGGACGGGCGTAGTGGTAGTGATTGGATCAAGACGTTT.

This clone showed up many times. The protein TCRdb lists belongs to a much larger clone and differs from this DNA's translation at residue 10, which points to a read error; the protein shown is made from the DNA. The chain couples TRGV9 to TRGJP1. TCRdb supplies no J gene; here it was assigned by aligning the nucleotide sequence to germline. V shed 1 base, J shed 12 bases, and the junction held 11 bases outside the gene matches. CDR1 GITISATS and CDR2 ISYDGTV come from the germline V gene (reference sequence). The CDR3 has 14 amino acids. DNA of the CDR3: TGTGCCTTGTGGGAGGTTCGGGGGGGTCGGTTCAAGATATTT. This encodes CALWEVRGGRFKIF.

This clone was recorded many times. A far larger clone differs by one base, so this is likely a read error. This same CDR3 is encoded by further DNA sequences in the sample. The chain carries TRGV9 and TRGJP. The J gene is not listed in TCRdb, so it was assigned here from a DNA match to germline. The CDR3 is 17 amino acids. V lost 2 bases to trimming and J lost 7 bases; unmatched junction nucleotides: 8. From germline, CDR1 is GITISATS and CDR2 ISYDGTV (reference sequence). This CDR3 is CALWEERLELGKKIKVF. The CDR3 DNA sequence: TGTGCCTTGTGGGAGGAGCGTCTGGAGTTGGGCAAAAAAATCAAGGTATTT.

With respect to this clone: A read error likely explains this, since a far larger clone differs by one base. This sample includes further DNA sequences coding for the same CDR3. A V gene of TRGV9 was called, but no J gene was assigned. The V gene's germline CDR1 is GITISATS and CDR2 ISYDGTV (reference sequence). This CDR3 is built from 18 residues. The CDR3 here is CALWEGLTKELGKKIKVF. For the CDR3, the DNA is TGTGCCTTGTGGGAGGGCTTAACGAAAGAGTTGGGCAAAAAAATCAAGGTGTTT.

This clone was detected ten times or more. V usage is TRGV8 and J usage is TRGJP2. The J gene, missing from TCRdb, was assigned here through DNA to germline matching. Germline CDR1 and CDR2: VENAVY and YDSYNSRV. V shed 0 bases, J shed 2 bases, and the junction held 9 bases outside the gene matches. The CDR3 length is 17 residues. DNA for the CDR3: TGTGCCACCTGGGATAGGCCCAGGGACAGTAGTGATTGGATCAAGACGTTT. Its translation: CATWDRPRDSSDWIKTF.

This clone has more than one count but fewer than ten. The protein TCRdb gives is from a much larger clone and does not agree with this DNA's translation at residue 14, likely a read error; the protein shown here comes from the DNA. CDR3 protein: CALWEVGPELGKKVKVF. In nucleotides, the CDR3 is TGTGCCTTGTGGGAGGTGGGACCGGAGTTGGGCAAAAAAGTCAAGGTATTT. The genes are TRGV9 and TRGJP. The J gene, not given by TCRdb, was assigned here from a germline match of the nucleotide sequence. The CDR3 totals 17 residues. Germline V gene lookup returns CDR1 GITISATS and CDR2 ISYDGTV (reference sequence).